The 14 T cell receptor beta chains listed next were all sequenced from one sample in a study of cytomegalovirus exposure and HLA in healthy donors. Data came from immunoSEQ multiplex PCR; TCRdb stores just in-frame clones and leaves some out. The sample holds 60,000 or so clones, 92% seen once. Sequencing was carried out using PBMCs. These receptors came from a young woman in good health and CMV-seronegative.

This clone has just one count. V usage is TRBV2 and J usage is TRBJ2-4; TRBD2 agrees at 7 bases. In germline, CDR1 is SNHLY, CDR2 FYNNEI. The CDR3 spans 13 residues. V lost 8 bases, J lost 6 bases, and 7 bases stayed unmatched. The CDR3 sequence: CASRWEGGNIQYF. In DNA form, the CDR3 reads TGTGCCAGCCGCTGGGAGGGTGGAAACATTCAGTACTTC.

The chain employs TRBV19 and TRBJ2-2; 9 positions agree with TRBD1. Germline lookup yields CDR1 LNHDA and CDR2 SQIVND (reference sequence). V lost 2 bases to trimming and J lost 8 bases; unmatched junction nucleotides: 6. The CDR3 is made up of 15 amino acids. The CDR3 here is CASSIKGDRDGELFF. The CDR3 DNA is TGTGCCAGTAGTATAAAGGGGGACAGGGATGGGGAGCTGTTTTTT.

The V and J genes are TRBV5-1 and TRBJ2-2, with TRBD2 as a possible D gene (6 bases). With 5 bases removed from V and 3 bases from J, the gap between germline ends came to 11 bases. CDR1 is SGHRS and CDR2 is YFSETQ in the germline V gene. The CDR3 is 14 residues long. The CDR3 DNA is TGCGCCAGCAGTTCCTGGGGGGACACCGGGGAGCTGTTTTTT. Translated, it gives CASSSWGDTGELFF.

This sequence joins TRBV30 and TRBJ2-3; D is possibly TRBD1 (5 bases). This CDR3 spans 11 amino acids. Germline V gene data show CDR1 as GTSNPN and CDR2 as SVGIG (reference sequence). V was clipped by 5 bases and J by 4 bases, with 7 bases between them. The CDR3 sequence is CAWGAADTQYF. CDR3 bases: TGTGCCTGGGGGGCCGCAGATACGCAGTATTTT.

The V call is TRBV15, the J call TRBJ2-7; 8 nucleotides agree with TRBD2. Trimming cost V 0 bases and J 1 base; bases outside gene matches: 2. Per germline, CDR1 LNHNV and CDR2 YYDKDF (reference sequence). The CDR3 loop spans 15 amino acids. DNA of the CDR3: TGTGCCACCAGCAGAGACACTAGCGGATCCTACGAGCAGTACTTC. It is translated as CATSRDTSGSYEQYF.

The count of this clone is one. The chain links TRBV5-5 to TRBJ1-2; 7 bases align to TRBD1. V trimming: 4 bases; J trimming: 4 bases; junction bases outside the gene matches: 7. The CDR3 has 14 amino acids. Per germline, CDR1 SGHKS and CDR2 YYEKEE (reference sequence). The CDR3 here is CASSREGAGYGYTF. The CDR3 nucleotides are TGTGCCAGCAGCCGAGAGGGGGCGGGCTATGGCTACACCTTC.

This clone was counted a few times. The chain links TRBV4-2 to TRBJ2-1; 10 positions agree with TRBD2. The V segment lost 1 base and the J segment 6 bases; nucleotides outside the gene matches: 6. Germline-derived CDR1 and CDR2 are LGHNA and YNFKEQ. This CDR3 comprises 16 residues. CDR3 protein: CASSQVFSSGSNEQFF. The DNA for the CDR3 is TGTGCCAGCAGCCAAGTCTTTTCTAGCGGGAGCAATGAGCAGTTCTTC.

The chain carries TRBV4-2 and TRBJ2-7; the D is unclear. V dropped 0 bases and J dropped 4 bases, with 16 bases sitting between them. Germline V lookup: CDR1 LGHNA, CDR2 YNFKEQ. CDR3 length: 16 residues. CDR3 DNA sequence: TGTGCCAGCAGCCAAGATTTGGCGACACAAACTTACGAGCAGTACTTC. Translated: CASSQDLATQTYEQYF.

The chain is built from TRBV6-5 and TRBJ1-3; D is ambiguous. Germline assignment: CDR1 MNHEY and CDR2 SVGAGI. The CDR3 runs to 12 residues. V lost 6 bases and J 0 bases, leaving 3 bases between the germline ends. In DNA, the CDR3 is TGTGCCAGCAGGAGCTCTGGAAACACCATATATTTT. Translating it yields CASRSSGNTIYF.

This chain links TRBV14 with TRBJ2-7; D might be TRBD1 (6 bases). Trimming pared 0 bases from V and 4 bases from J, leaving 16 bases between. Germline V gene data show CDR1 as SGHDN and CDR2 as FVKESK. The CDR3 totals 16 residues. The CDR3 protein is CASSQDRTGWGYEQYF. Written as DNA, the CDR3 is TGTGCCAGCAGCCAAGATAGAACAGGGTGGGGGTACGAGCAGTACTTC. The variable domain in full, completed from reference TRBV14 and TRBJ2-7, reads EAGVTQFPSHSVIEKGQTVTLRCDPISGHDNLYWYRRVMGKEIKFLLHFVKESKQDESGMPNNRFLAERTGGTYSTLKVQPAELEDSGVYFCASSQDRTGWGYEQYFGPGTRLTVT.

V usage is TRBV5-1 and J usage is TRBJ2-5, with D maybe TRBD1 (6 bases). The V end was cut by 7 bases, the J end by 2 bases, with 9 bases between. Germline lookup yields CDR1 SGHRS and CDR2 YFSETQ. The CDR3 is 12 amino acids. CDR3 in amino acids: CASRQEQETQYF. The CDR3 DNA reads TGCGCCAGCCGACAGGAACAAGAGACCCAGTACTTC. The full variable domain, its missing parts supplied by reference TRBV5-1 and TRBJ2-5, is KAGVTQTPRYLIKTRGQQVTLSCSPISGHRSVSWYQQTPGQGLQFLFEYFSETQRNKGNFPGRFSGRQFSNSRSEMNVSTLELGDSALYLCASRQEQETQYFGPGTRLLVL.

This chain's CDR3 is CASNYGDRDEKLFF. CDR3 DNA sequence: TGTGCCAGCAATTACGGGGACAGGGATGAAAAACTGTTTTTT. The V and J genes are TRBV2 and TRBJ1-4; 9 bases line up with TRBD1. V was pared by 7 bases and J by 6 bases, with 6 bases of the junction left unmatched. The CDR3 runs to 14 residues. Germline CDR1 and CDR2: SNHLY and FYNNEI.

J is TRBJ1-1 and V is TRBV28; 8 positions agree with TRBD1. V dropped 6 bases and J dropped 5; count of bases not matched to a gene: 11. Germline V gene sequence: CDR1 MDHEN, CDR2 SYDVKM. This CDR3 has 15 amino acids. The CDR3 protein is CASREYQGARTEAFF. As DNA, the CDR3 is TGTGCCAGCAGGGAATATCAGGGGGCTCGGACTGAAGCTTTCTTT.

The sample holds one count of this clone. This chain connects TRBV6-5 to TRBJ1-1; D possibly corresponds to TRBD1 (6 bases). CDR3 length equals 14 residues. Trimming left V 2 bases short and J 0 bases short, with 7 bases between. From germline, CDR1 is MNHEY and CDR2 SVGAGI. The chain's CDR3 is CASSYDRMNTEAFF. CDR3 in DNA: TGTGCCAGCAGTTACGACAGGATGAACACTGAAGCTTTCTTT.